This TCR beta chain comes out of a study of blood T cell repertoires in COVID-19. For the study at large: Sites in the United States, Italy and Spain provided acute and convalescent COVID-19 samples.

Original handling: Reference gene primer amplification yielded estimated nucleated cell counts. Sequenced by immunoSEQ multiplex PCR; TCRdb stores in-frame clones only, minus some. V, J and clone size are taken as reported in that table, and D and trimming were inferred from the DNA itself. The sample comprises under 300,000 clones, around nine tenths of which are singletons, and 0.83% rests with the top ten. Seattle researchers signed up patients amid active infection and tracked them longitudinally. There are 14 residues in the CDR3. Germline V gene lookup returns CDR1 SGHRS and CDR2 YFSETQ. The trim removed 4 bases at V and 7 bases at J, leaving 9 bases unmatched.

V is TRBV5-1 and J is TRBJ2-7, with 9 bases matching TRBD2. The sample comprised peripheral blood. The TCR originated in a man aged 25-40 years with COVID-19, enrolled during active disease. CDR3 residues: CASSIQRGVNEQYF. CDR3 DNA: TGCGCCAGCAGCATACAGCGGGGGGTCAATGAGCAGTACTTC. The full variable domain, completed using reference TRBV5-1 and TRBJ2-7, is KAGVTQTPRYLIKTRGQQVTLSCSPISGHRSVSWYQQTPGQGLQFLFEYFSETQRNKGNFPGRFSGRQFSNSRSEMNVSTLELGDSALYLCASSIQRGVNEQYFGPGTRLTVT.